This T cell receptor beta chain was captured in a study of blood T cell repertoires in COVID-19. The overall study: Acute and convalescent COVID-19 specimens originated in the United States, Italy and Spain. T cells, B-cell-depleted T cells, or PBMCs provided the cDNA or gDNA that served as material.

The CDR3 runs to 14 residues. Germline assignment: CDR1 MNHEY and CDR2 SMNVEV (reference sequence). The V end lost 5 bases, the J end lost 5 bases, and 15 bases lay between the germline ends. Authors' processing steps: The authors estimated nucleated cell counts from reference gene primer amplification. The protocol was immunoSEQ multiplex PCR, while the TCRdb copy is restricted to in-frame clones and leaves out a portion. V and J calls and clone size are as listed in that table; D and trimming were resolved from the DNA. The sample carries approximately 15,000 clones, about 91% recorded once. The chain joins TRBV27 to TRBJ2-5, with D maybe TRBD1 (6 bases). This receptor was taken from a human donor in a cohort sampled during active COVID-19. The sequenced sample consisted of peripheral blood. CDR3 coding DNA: TGTGCCAGCAGTACACAGGGTGCATGGGAGACCCAGTACTTC. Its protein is CASSTQGAWETQYF.